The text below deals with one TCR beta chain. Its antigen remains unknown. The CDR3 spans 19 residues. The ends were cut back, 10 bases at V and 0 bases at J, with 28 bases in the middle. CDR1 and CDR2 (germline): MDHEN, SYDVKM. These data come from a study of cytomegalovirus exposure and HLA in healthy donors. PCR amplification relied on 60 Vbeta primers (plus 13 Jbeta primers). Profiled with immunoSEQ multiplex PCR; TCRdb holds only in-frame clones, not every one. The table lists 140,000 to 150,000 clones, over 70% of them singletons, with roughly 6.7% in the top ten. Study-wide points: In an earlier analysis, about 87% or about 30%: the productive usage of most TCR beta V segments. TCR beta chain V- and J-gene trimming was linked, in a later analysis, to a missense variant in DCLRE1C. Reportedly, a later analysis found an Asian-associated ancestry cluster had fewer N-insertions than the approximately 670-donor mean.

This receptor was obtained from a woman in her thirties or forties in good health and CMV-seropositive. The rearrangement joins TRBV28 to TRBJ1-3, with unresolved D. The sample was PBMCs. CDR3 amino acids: CATQHPPGSLGFSGNTIYF. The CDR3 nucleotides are TGTGCCACCCAACACCCCCCGGGGTCCTTGGGGTTCTCTGGAAACACCATATATTTT.